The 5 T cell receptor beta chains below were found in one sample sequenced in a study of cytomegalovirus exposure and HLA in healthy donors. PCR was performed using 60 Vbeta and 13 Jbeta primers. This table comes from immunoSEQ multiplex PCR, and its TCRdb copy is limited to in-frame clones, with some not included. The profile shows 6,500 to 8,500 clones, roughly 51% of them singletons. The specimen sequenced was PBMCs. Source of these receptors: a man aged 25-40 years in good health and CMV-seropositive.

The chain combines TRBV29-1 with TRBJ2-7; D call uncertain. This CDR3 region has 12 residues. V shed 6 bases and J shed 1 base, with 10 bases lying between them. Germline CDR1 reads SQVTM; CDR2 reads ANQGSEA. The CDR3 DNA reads TGCAGCGTCTCGCTAACTTCCTACGAGCAGTACTTC. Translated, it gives CSVSLTSYEQYF.

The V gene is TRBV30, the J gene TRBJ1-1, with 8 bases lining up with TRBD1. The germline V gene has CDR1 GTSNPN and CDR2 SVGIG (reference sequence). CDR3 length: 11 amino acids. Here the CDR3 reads CAGQVDTEAFF. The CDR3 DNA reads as TGTGCGGGACAGGTCGACACTGAAGCTTTCTTT. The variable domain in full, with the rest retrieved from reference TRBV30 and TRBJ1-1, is SQTIHQWPATLVQPVGSPLSLECTVEGTSNPNLYWYRQAAGRGLQLLFYSVGIGQISSEVPQNLSASRPQDRQFILSSKKLLLSDSGFYLCAGQVDTEAFFGQGTRLTVV.

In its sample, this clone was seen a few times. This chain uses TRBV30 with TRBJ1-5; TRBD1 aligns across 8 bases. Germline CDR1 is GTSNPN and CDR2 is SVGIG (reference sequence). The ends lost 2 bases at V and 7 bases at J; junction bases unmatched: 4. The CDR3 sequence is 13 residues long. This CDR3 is CAWSSGGRQPQHF. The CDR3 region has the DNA TGTGCCTGGAGTTCAGGGGGCCGGCAGCCCCAGCATTTT.

In DNA form, the CDR3 reads TGCAGCGTTGGTCTAGCGGGGGCCCCATCCTACGAGCAGTACTTC. Protein sequence: CSVGLAGAPSYEQYF. This chain links TRBV29-1 with TRBJ2-7, with 10 bases lining up with TRBD2. Trimming at V came to 4 bases and at J to 1 base, leaving 7 bases not matched to a gene. The V gene's germline CDR1 is SQVTM and CDR2 ANQGSEA. The CDR3 totals 15 residues.

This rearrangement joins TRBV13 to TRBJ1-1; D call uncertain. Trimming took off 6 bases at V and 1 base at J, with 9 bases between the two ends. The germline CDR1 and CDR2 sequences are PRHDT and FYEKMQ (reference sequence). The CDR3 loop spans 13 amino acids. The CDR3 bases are TGTGCCAGCAGTCGAACAGAGAACACTGAAGCTTTCTTT. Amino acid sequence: CASSRTENTEAFF.